This T cell receptor (beta chain) emerged from a study of tumor and adjacent non-tumor tissue in lung cancer. Whole-study results and caveats: Tumor tissue had significantly higher TCR diversity than normal lung. In normal lung, the top 100 clones were significantly more dominant than in tumor.

This clonotype was counted only a few times. The antigen remains undetermined. The conserved final phenylalanine or tryptophan is absent from the CDR3, which likely points to a read error. This CDR3 is 18 amino acids long. Germline CDR1 and CDR2: LGHNA and YNFKEQ. TCRbeta libraries were built with three rounds of nested PCR, modified from ARM-PCR. MiXCR, applied by TCRdb to the multiplex PCR reads, yields one record per CDR3 protein. The sample has 65,000 to 90,000 distinct CDR3 sequences; less than 75% are singletons. The template was RNA from unsorted bulk tissue. Newly diagnosed lung cancer patients had thoracic surgery in China, August–November 2014, without prior chemotherapy.

The V and J genes are TRBV4-2 and TRBJ2-5; the match to TRBD2 covers 8 bases. Sequenced material: lung tumor tissue. This receptor was taken from a woman aged 70 to 79 with non-small cell lung cancer. The CDR3 nucleotides read TGTGCCAGCAGTCAAGATCTTGCGGTGCGGGAGGTCCAAGAGACCCAGTACTTA. Residues: CASSQDLAVREVQETQYL.